The 19 T cell receptor beta chains reported below all come from one sample, sequenced in a study of PD-L1 blockade in urothelial cancer. Using immunoSEQ multiplex PCR, the repertoire was profiled, and TCRdb retains in-frame clones only, with some absent. This table holds tens of thousands of clones, 87% found once. The sequenced sample was PBMCs, obtained around atezolizumab (anti-PD-L1) treatment. The receptors were sampled from a woman between 65 and 79 years old with urothelial cancer.

This rearrangement joins TRBV6-5 to TRBJ2-1; 7 bases line up with TRBD1. Germline lookup yields CDR1 MNHEY and CDR2 SVGAGI. The trim removed 2 bases at V and 7 bases at J, leaving 8 bases unmatched. This CDR3 region has 15 residues. CDR3 in DNA: TGTGCCAGCAGTTACGAGGGGGCGCGGTCAAATGAGCAGTTCTTC. It is translated as CASSYEGARSNEQFF.

This rearrangement joins TRBV10-2 to TRBJ1-6; D not resolved. Trimming removed 2 bases at V and 0 bases at J, with 5 bases between. Per the germline V gene, CDR1 is WSHSY and CDR2 is SAAADI. CDR3 length: 15 residues. The CDR3 DNA reads TGCGCCAGCAGTGAGGCTAGCTCCTATAATTCACCCCTCCACTTT. Its protein is CASSEASSYNSPLHF.

The rearrangement joins TRBV15 to TRBJ2-2; TRBD1 is a possible D gene (6 bases). V shed 1 base and J shed 5 bases, with 14 bases lying between them. Germline values: CDR1 LNHNV, CDR2 YYDKDF (reference sequence). The CDR3 totals 16 residues. DNA of the CDR3: TGTGCCACCAGCAGAGGACTGGAGAGGGGGACCGGGGAGCTGTTTTTT. It encodes CATSRGLERGTGELFF.

This clone was observed once. The chain is built from TRBV2 and TRBJ2-2; 10 positions match TRBD2. This CDR3 is built from 16 residues. The J segment lost 6 bases and the V segment lost 6 bases, leaving 10 bases of the junction unmatched. Germline V lookup: CDR1 SNHLY, CDR2 FYNNEI. CDR3 sequence (DNA): TGTGCCAGCAGCCGGCTTCTAGCGGGAGCGTCCGGGGAGCTGTTTTTT. Protein product: CASSRLLAGASGELFF.

The CDR3, as DNA: TGCAGCGTCGCCCGCCAGGGTATCACAGATACGCAGTATTTT. Residues: CSVARQGITDTQYF. This chain uses TRBV29-1 with TRBJ2-3; D possibly corresponds to TRBD1 (5 bases). The germline V and J ends were trimmed by 6 bases and 2 bases, with 15 bases remaining between them. From germline, CDR1 is SQVTM and CDR2 ANQGSEA. This CDR3 spans 14 amino acids.

This clone has at least ten counts. The chain has TRBV30 and TRBJ1-2; a weak D match, TRBD1 (6 bases). The length of the CDR3 is 15 residues. V gave up 3 bases and J gave up 6 bases, with 20 bases separating them. Germline V gene lookup returns CDR1 GTSNPN and CDR2 SVGIG (reference sequence). The CDR3 here is CAWRSYREGFHGYTF. As DNA, the CDR3 is TGTGCCTGGAGATCTTACAGGGAGGGCTTCCATGGCTACACCTTC. Full variable domain (outside the CDR3, taken from reference TRBV30 and TRBJ1-2): SQTIHQWPATLVQPVGSPLSLECTVEGTSNPNLYWYRQAAGRGLQLLFYSVGIGQISSEVPQNLSASRPQDRQFILSSKKLLLSDSGFYLCAWRSYREGFHGYTFGSGTRLTVV.

The chain is built from TRBV11-3 and TRBJ2-7, with D possibly TRBD1 on 6 matching bases. There are 13 residues in the CDR3. Trimming removed 3 bases from V and 3 bases from J, with 9 bases in between. Germline V gene lookup returns CDR1 SGHNT and CDR2 YENEEA. The DNA for the CDR3 is TGTGCCAGCAGCTTTTTACAGGGCTACGAGCAGTACTTC. Translated, it gives CASSFLQGYEQYF. Together with reference TRBV11-3 and TRBJ2-7, the CDR3 gives the full variable domain: EAGVVQSPRYKIIEKKQPVAFWCNPISGHNTLYWYLQNLGQGPELLIRYENEEAVDDSQLPKDRFSAERLKGVDSTLKIQPAELGDSAVYLCASSFLQGYEQYFGPGTRLTVT.

This clone has a handful of counts. The chain joins TRBV19 to TRBJ2-1, with D tentatively TRBD2 (6 bases). V lost 6 bases, J lost 2 bases, and 20 bases lay in between. Germline CDR1 and CDR2: LNHDA and SQIVND (reference sequence). The CDR3 has 17 residues. The DNA of the CDR3 is TGTGCCAGTAGCGAGGATCGTTGGGGGGATCCCTACAATGAGCAGTTCTTC. It is translated as CASSEDRWGDPYNEQFF.

V and J are TRBV7-2 and TRBJ1-2; D ambiguous. V lost 5 bases and J lost 1, with 8 bases in between. This CDR3 comprises 13 residues. CDR1 SGHTA and CDR2 FQGNSA come from the germline V gene. This CDR3 is CASSPSSNYGYTF. The CDR3 nucleotides are TGTGCCAGCAGCCCCTCCAGTAACTATGGCTACACCTTC.

This clone was detected once. V and J are TRBV4-2 and TRBJ2-2, with TRBD2 as a possible D gene (5 bases). The germline V and J ends were trimmed by 1 base and 6 bases, with 12 bases remaining between them. This CDR3 region has 15 residues. Germline values: CDR1 LGHNA, CDR2 YNFKEQ. The CDR3 sequence is CASSQAASTAGELFF. The CDR3 DNA reads as TGTGCCAGCAGCCAAGCGGCTAGCACGGCCGGGGAGCTGTTTTTT.

The chain carries TRBV19 and TRBJ1-1, with 9 positions matching TRBD1. The CDR3 contains 13 residues. V trimming: 3 bases; J trimming: 11 bases; junction bases outside the gene matches: 7. Germline assignment: CDR1 LNHDA and CDR2 SQIVND (reference sequence). CDR3 sequence reads: CASSMGQGTTAFF. The CDR3 nucleotides are TGTGCCAGTAGTATGGGACAGGGTACGACGGCTTTCTTT.

The V and J genes are TRBV5-1 and TRBJ2-7; 11 bases line up with TRBD2. The germline gives CDR1 SGHRS, CDR2 YFSETQ. The CDR3 is 16 residues long. The trim removed 4 bases at V and 7 bases at J, leaving 13 bases unmatched. Written as DNA, the CDR3 is TGCGCCAGCAGCCCGAGTTTAGCGGGAGGGCCGGGGGAGCAGTACTTC. This gives the protein CASSPSLAGGPGEQYF.

V gene TRBV6-6 combines with J gene TRBJ2-5; TRBD2 might be the D (6 bases). The CDR3 totals 12 residues. The germline V and J ends were trimmed by 8 bases and 4 bases, with 11 bases remaining between them. Germline lookup yields CDR1 MNHNY and CDR2 SVGAGI (reference sequence). The CDR3 is CASAQEGETQYF. The CDR3 DNA is TGTGCCAGCGCTCAGGAGGGAGAGACCCAGTACTTC.

Ten or more counts support this clone. The CDR3 sequence is CASFLLRDSYQPQHF. The CDR3 DNA is TGTGCCAGCTTCCTACTCCGGGACAGCTATCAGCCCCAGCATTTT. This chain joins TRBV5-6 and TRBJ1-5, with 7 bases that match TRBD1. The junction had 12 bases not matched to a gene; V was cut back by 7 bases and J by 5 bases. CDR1 SGHDT and CDR2 YYEEEE come from the germline V gene. CDR3 length: 15 residues.

The gene calls are TRBV4-1 and TRBJ1-2, with D unresolved. This CDR3 has 16 amino acids. Deletions cut 0 bases from V and 4 bases from J, with 15 bases between. CDR1 and CDR2 from the germline V gene are MGHRA and YSYEKL. CDR3 sequence: CASSQDWAQIFYGYTF. CDR3 in DNA: TGCGCCAGCAGCCAAGATTGGGCGCAGATTTTCTATGGCTACACCTTC.

The chain couples TRBV19 to TRBJ1-5; 8 bases agree with TRBD1. V lost 2 bases to trimming and J lost 4 bases; unmatched junction nucleotides: 13. The CDR3 has 18 amino acids. Germline CDR1 LNHDA, CDR2 SQIVND (reference sequence). CDR3 loop: CASSIMAQGASPNQPQHF. The DNA of the CDR3 is TGTGCCAGTAGTATAATGGCGCAGGGGGCCTCCCCAAATCAGCCCCAGCATTTT.

The chain recombines TRBV6-1 with TRBJ2-4; TRBD2 matches at 7 bases. This CDR3 is 16 amino acids long. Trimming took 3 bases from V and 2 from J; bases not matched to a gene: 7. Germline V gene sequence: CDR1 MNHNS, CDR2 SASEGT. The CDR3 region is CASSDRELASKNIQYF. In DNA form, the CDR3 reads TGTGCCAGCAGTGATAGGGAACTAGCGTCCAAAAACATTCAGTACTTC.

This chain uses TRBV5-1 with TRBJ2-1; 12 bases match TRBD2. J was trimmed by 6 bases and V by 4 bases; bases with no gene match: 8. Germline loops: CDR1 SGHRS, CDR2 YFSETQ. The CDR3 has 16 residues. The CDR3 region is CASSPGPSGGANEQFF. CDR3 DNA: TGCGCCAGCAGCCCGGGGCCTAGCGGGGGGGCCAATGAGCAGTTCTTC.

The rearrangement links TRBV29-1 to TRBJ2-1; 11 nucleotides line up with TRBD2. The CDR3 runs 15 residues. V was clipped by 0 bases and J by 16 bases; unmatched bases: 14. Per germline, CDR1 SQVTM and CDR2 ANQGSEA. For the CDR3, the DNA is TGCAGCGTTGAAGATCCCGGGTTAGCGGGAGGGCCGCATTTCTTC. It encodes CSVEDPGLAGGPHFF.